The rows below give T cell receptor beta chains drawn from one sample of a study of blood T cells in healthy people across ages. TCRdb re-called the 5' RACE reads with MiXCR, one entry per CDR3 protein. The sample includes 700,000 to 950,000 distinct CDR3 sequences, roughly 45% seen only once; the top ten take roughly 20%. The sample was blood. The receptor set was obtained from a woman in her fifties or sixties in good health. CDR3s include the opening cysteine and the closing phenylalanine or tryptophan. The order of the fields is V gene, J gene, D gene, clone size, CDR3 length, CDR3 protein, CDR3 DNA. D genes are given only for firm matches. Expanded clones are given a class, and other clones once, few, many or no size at all.

TRBV3-1	TRBJ2-3	NA	few	15	CASSQSTAETDTQYF	TGTGCCAGCAGCCAATCGACCGCAGAGACAGATACGCAGTATTTT
TRBV27	TRBJ2-7	TRBD2	NA	15	CASSLEREGPDEQYF	TGTGCCAGCAGTTTGGAGCGGGAGGGTCCGGACGAGCAGTACTTC
TRBV28	TRBJ2-5	NA	NA	16	CASSLGRAANQETQYF	TGTGCCAGCAGTTTAGGGCGGGCAGCTAATCAAGAGACCCAGTACTTC
TRBV20-1	TRBJ2-3	TRBD2	once	15	CSAAFLAGVGDTQYF	TGCAGTGCGGCCTTTCTAGCGGGAGTAGGAGATACGCAGTATTTT
TRBV5-1	TRBJ1-1	TRBD1	NA	15	CASSGDPGGRTEAFF	TGCGCCAGCAGCGGTGATCCAGGGGGGCGGACTGAAGCTTTCTTT
TRBV12-3/TRBV12-4	TRBJ1-5	NA	NA	12	CASSPALQAQHF	TGTGCCAGCAGCCCGGCACTGCAGGCCCAGCATTTT
TRBV7-2	TRBJ2-2	NA	NA	15	CASSYTLWNTGELFF	TGTGCCAGCAGCTATACCCTATGGAACACCGGGGAGCTGTTTTTT
TRBV9	TRBJ2-1	NA	NA	15	CASSATALADHPGFF	TGTGCCAGCAGCGCGACCGCATTAGCGGACCACCCCGGGTTCTTC
TRBV5-1	TRBJ2-1	TRBD1	NA	13	CASSLKGANEQFF	TGCGCCAGCAGCTTAAAGGGGGCTAATGAGCAGTTCTTC
TRBV28	TRBJ1-5	TRBD1	NA	16	CASSFPAGQGEQPQHF	TGTGCCAGCAGTTTTCCCGCGGGACAGGGTGAACAGCCCCAGCATTTT
TRBV7-9	TRBJ2-7	TRBD1	NA	17	CASSLAQGQGVFYEQYF	TGTGCCAGCAGCTTGGCCCAGGGACAGGGAGTTTTCTACGAGCAGTACTTC
TRBV24-1	TRBJ2-3	TRBD1	NA	14	CATSGDRTTDTQYF	TGTGCCACCAGCGGGGACAGAACCACAGATACGCAGTATTTT
TRBV20-1	TRBJ2-7	TRBD1	NA	15	CSAREVPGGTYEQYF	TGCAGTGCTAGAGAAGTTCCAGGGGGCACCTACGAGCAGTACTTC
TRBV3-1	TRBJ1-1	NA	NA	17	CASSQVRQTTRNTEAFF	TGTGCCAGCAGCCAAGTTCGCCAGACTACTAGGAACACTGAAGCTTTCTTT
TRBV3-1	TRBJ2-6	TRBD2	NA	20	CASSQVAFSGGSSGANVLTF	TGTGCCAGCAGCCAAGTCGCGTTCTCGGGAGGCTCCTCTGGGGCCAACGTCCTGACTTTC
TRBV4-3	TRBJ2-3	NA	few	16	CASSQDYRSSTDTQYF	TGCGCCAGCAGCCAAGATTACCGATCTAGCACAGATACGCAGTATTTT
TRBV7-2	TRBJ2-3	NA	many	10	CASSVDTQYF	TGTGCCAGCAGCGTGGATACGCAGTATTTT
TRBV12-3/TRBV12-4	TRBJ2-7	TRBD1	NA	14	CASRRDSYFYEQYF	TGTGCCAGCAGAAGGGACAGCTACTTCTACGAGCAGTACTTC
TRBV6-2/TRBV6-3	TRBJ1-2	TRBD1	NA	19	CASSRGTATERGTNYGYTF	TGTGCCAGCAGCCGCGGGACAGCGACCGAGCGAGGCACTAACTATGGCTACACCTTC
TRBV6-1	TRBJ2-1	NA	NA	15	CASSEVRVRRSEQFF	TGTGCCAGCAGTGAAGTGCGGGTTCGTCGAAGTGAGCAGTTCTTC
TRBV20-1	TRBJ2-3	TRBD2	NA	16	CSAAPRTSGKADTQYF	TGCAGTGCTGCCCCCCGGACTAGCGGGAAGGCAGATACGCAGTATTTT
TRBV9	TRBJ1-2	TRBD1	NA	15	CASSEGTGGYYGYTF	TGTGCCAGCAGCGAAGGGACAGGGGGTTACTATGGCTACACCTTC
TRBV5-1	TRBJ2-7	TRBD2	NA	16	CASRAGGPSSYNEQYF	TGCGCCAGCAGAGCGGGGGGTCCTAGCTCCTACAATGAGCAGTACTTC